The clone carrying this T cell receptor (beta chain) was picked up many times. Its antigen remains unidentified. The data derive from a study of CD8 T cells in ankylosing spondylitis. TCRdb redid the calling of the 5' RACE reads with MiXCR, one entry per CDR3 protein. The table records 200,000 to 300,000 distinct CDR3 sequences, 7.5% to 9% of them present only once. V was clipped by 3 bases and J by 4 bases, with 9 bases between them. This CDR3 is built from 12 residues. Germline CDR1 reads SQVTM; CDR2 reads ANQGSEA. Points from the study as a whole: Within matched ankylosing spondylitis synovial fluid, disease-linked clones were reportedly significantly enriched. The disease-linked clones had a CD8+ phenotype and low blood frequencies.

The TCR sequence derives from a male donor with ankylosing spondylitis or in good health (not recorded which). The sample was blood, either unsorted or a sorted T cell fraction (not recorded which). The V gene is TRBV29-1, the J gene TRBJ1-1; D uncertain. DNA of the CDR3: TGCAGCGTTGATAAGGGTTCCACTGAAGCTTTCTTT. Translated: CSVDKGSTEAFF.